This T cell receptor (beta chain) was recorded in a study of OX40 agonist ivuxolimab in advanced cancers. Study in general: The study enrolled dose-escalation patients with hepatocellular carcinoma, melanoma, renal cell or head and neck cancer. Findings and caveats of the study: Expanded peripheral T-cell antigen specificity went undetermined.

The repertoire was sequenced with immunoSEQ multiplex PCR; TCRdb's copy has only in-frame clones and lacks some. The data hold around 90,000 clones, with roughly nine tenths observed a single time. The CDR3 length is 13 residues. CDR1 is SEHNR, CDR2 FQNEAQ, per germline (reference sequence). The V gene lost 0 bases and the J gene lost 7 bases, with 9 bases spanning the gap. This clone occurred a few times. The antigen remains undetermined. This TCR was recovered from an adult with an advanced solid tumor such as melanoma, head and neck, liver or kidney cancer. This specimen was CD4+ or CD8+ T cells sorted from blood, taken in a trial of the OX40 agonist ivuxolimab. The V and J genes are TRBV7-9 and TRBJ1-2, with D unresolved. CDR3 DNA sequence: TGTGCCAGCAGCTTAGCGATGGGTCGTGGCTACACCTTC. Translation: CASSLAMGRGYTF. Complete variable domain (other parts from reference TRBV7-9 and TRBJ1-2): DTGVSQNPRHKITKRGQNVTFRCDPISEHNRLYWYRQTLGQGPEFLTYFQNEAQLEKSRLLSDRFSAERPKGSFSTLEIQRTEQGDSAMYLCASSLAMGRGYTFGSGTRLTVV.